This entry lists 10 T cell receptor beta chains sequenced from one sample in a study of beta chain features in type 1 diabetes. The antigens of these receptors remain unknown. The entirety of the isolated RNA underwent reverse transcription, so expressed TCRB transcripts were sequenced. Assay used: immunoSEQ multiplex PCR; TCRdb lists only in-frame clones, some missing. The repertoire holds roughly 180,000 clones, with approximately 7.8% as singletons. General study results and limits: Type 1 diabetes patients had moderately but significantly shorter TCRB CDR3s in all four CD4+ subsets.

The sequencing sample was made of central memory CD4+ T cells from blood. All receptors come from a middle-aged woman with type 1 diabetes.

This clone was counted between two and nine times. The chain couples TRBV7-3 to TRBJ1-1; 7 bases line up with TRBD1. The CDR3 length is 14 residues. Germline lookup yields CDR1 SGHTA and CDR2 FQGTGA. Trimming cost V 5 bases and J 3 bases; bases outside gene matches: 6. The CDR3 reads CASSPQGVDTEAFF. The CDR3 DNA follows: TGTGCCAGCAGCCCCCAGGGGGTGGACACTGAAGCTTTCTTT.

This clone was picked up a small number of times. This chain links TRBV7-2 with TRBJ2-1; the match to TRBD2 covers 7 bases. The CDR3 is made up of 17 amino acids. Germline assignment: CDR1 SGHTA and CDR2 FQGNSA. The V segment lost 6 bases and the J segment 5 bases; nucleotides outside the gene matches: 16. The CDR3 DNA follows: TGTGCCAGCAGTACGGACCACGGGAGGCCGATGGACAATGAGCAGTTCTTC. This encodes CASSTDHGRPMDNEQFF.

This clone appeared a single time. The rearrangement links TRBV18 to TRBJ1-1, with 7 bases that match TRBD1. The CDR3 extends over 13 amino acids. J lost 7 bases, V lost 5 bases, and 7 bases had no gene match. Germline-derived CDR1 and CDR2 are KGHSH and LQKENI. This chain's CDR3 is CASSLGQLNEAFF. The CDR3, as DNA: TGTGCCAGCTCATTGGGACAGCTTAATGAAGCTTTCTTT.

This chain connects TRBV19 to TRBJ2-7; tentatively, D is TRBD1 (5 bases). This CDR3 is 13 amino acids long. V lost 2 bases to trimming and J lost 1 base, with 6 bases between them. Germline V lookup: CDR1 LNHDA, CDR2 SQIVND (reference sequence). CDR3 in amino acids: CASSIRQSYEQYF. The CDR3 DNA is TGTGCCAGTAGTATAAGACAGTCCTACGAGCAGTACTTC.

The chain carries TRBV30 and TRBJ1-1; 11 nucleotides match TRBD1. This CDR3 contains 12 residues. Germline V gene lookup returns CDR1 GTSNPN and CDR2 SVGIG (reference sequence). The ends lost 4 bases at V and 11 bases at J; junction bases unmatched: 6. CDR3 sequence: CAWKEGTGGAFF. The CDR3 region has the DNA TGTGCCTGGAAGGAAGGGACAGGGGGGGCTTTCTTT.

This clone occurred a few times. This rearrangement joins TRBV6-6 to TRBJ2-5; D may be TRBD2 (6 bases). This CDR3 has 15 amino acids. Germline V gene lookup returns CDR1 MNHNY and CDR2 SVGAGI (reference sequence). V dropped 7 bases and J dropped 2 bases, with 17 bases sitting between them. In DNA, the CDR3 is TGTGCCAGCACCACCCGGGACTCAACTCAAGAGACCCAGTACTTC. Amino acid sequence: CASTTRDSTQETQYF.

Of note for this clone: Other nucleotide sequences in the sample specify the same CDR3. The gene calls are TRBV5-6 and TRBJ1-2; D is undetermined. Per germline, CDR1 SGHDT and CDR2 YYEEEE. This CDR3 has 14 amino acids. Trimming pared 4 bases from V and 2 bases from J, leaving 12 bases between. The CDR3 reads CASSRRGANYGYTF. CDR3 nucleotide sequence: TGTGCCAGCAGCCGGAGAGGAGCGAACTATGGCTACACCTTC.

The chain is built from TRBV7-3 and TRBJ2-3, with TRBD2 matching 7 bases. Looked up from germline, CDR1 is SGHTA and CDR2 is FQGTGA. The CDR3 totals 17 residues. With V trimmed by 4 bases and J by 4 bases, 14 bases remained unmatched. CDR3 in DNA: TGTGCCAGCAGCTCCGGCCCTGGCGGGAGTGGGGCAGATACGCAGTATTTT. Protein: CASSSGPGGSGADTQYF. The entire variable domain, with the rest obtained from reference TRBV7-3 and TRBJ2-3, is as follows: GAGVSQTPSNKVTEKGKYVELRCDPISGHTALYWYRQSLGQGPEFLIYFQGTGAADDSGLPNDRFFAVRPEGSVSTLKIQRTERGDSAVYLCASSSGPGGSGADTQYFGPGTRLTVL.

This clone was detected many times. The CDR3 protein is CASSIGPAGGTNEQFF. CDR3 sequence (DNA): TGTGCCAGTAGTATAGGCCCAGCGGGAGGGACCAATGAGCAGTTCTTC. The rearrangement uses TRBV19 and TRBJ2-1; 10 bases align to TRBD2. Germline values: CDR1 LNHDA, CDR2 SQIVND (reference sequence). The length of the CDR3 is 16 residues. V gave up 1 base and J gave up 6 bases; unmatched junction bases: 6. Full variable domain (remainder filled in from reference TRBV19 and TRBJ2-1): DGGITQSPKYLFRKEGQNVTLSCEQNLNHDAMYWYRQDPGQGLRLIYYSQIVNDFQKGDIAEGYSVSREKKESFPLTVTSAQKNPTAFYLCASSIGPAGGTNEQFFGPGTRLTVL.

This clone has more than one count but fewer than ten. This chain uses TRBV27 with TRBJ2-1, with a weak D call TRBD2 (6 bases). V was clipped by 1 base and J by 5 bases, with 15 bases between them. The germline gives CDR1 MNHEY, CDR2 SMNVEV (reference sequence). The CDR3 sequence is 16 residues long. The CDR3 DNA is TGTGCCAGCAGTTTATGGGCGGGACCTTCCAACAATGAGCAGTTCTTC. This translates into CASSLWAGPSNNEQFF.